This entry concerns a single T cell receptor beta chain. This table comes from immunoSEQ multiplex PCR, and its TCRdb copy is limited to in-frame clones, with some not included. Of 150,000 to 200,000 clones detected, 70% to 80% appear once; the ten largest clones hold over 5%. These data are taken from a study of blood T cell repertoires in COVID-19. CDR1 and CDR2 from the germline V gene are SGHTA and FQGNSA. V lost 4 bases and J lost 3; bases outside the gene matches: 12. The CDR3 has 19 residues. The sample was peripheral blood. The chain links TRBV7-2 to TRBJ2-1; 13 bases align to TRBD2. This TCR came from a woman aged 40 to 55 with COVID-19, enrolled during active disease. Here the CDR3 reads CASSSPGLAGPLGYNEQFF. CDR3 sequence (DNA): TGTGCCAGCAGCTCCCCGGGACTAGCGGGACCTTTGGGCTACAATGAGCAGTTCTTC.